Shown below are 22 T cell receptor beta chains from a single sample sequenced in a study of T-cell reconstitution after alpha-beta-depleted transplantation in children (dated by TCRdb to 2015 to 2016). Library preparation used PCR. The sequencer was an Illumina HiSeq 2500. To normalize quantification of the TCRbeta repertoire, the TCR libraries were built with molecular barcoding that relied on unique molecular identifiers. TCRdb's own reprocessing of the public reads used fastp at Q25 and MiXCR and kept productive beta chains. Every entry covers one CDR3 protein and lists the most common genes and DNA from its rows. In this sample the table shows approximately 500,000 distinct CDR3 sequences, roughly a tenth of which occur a single time. The ten largest make up 2% to 2.5% of the sample. What this sample's treatment or condition label stands for: allogeneic hematopoietic cell transplantation with graft depleted of TCRalphabeta T cells and CD19 B cells.

The sequencing used PBMCs, collected before TCRalphabeta/CD19-depleted stem cell transplant. Every receptor here comes from a child aged 2-15 years with inherited bone marrow failure, due to receive a stem cell transplant.

This clonotype was counted ten times or more. V is TRBV5-1 and J is TRBJ2-7; TRBD2 might be the D (6 bases). Germline CDR1 SGHRS, CDR2 YFSETQ. The CDR3 runs 15 residues. Trimming took 0 bases from V and 3 from J, leaving 13 bases between them. In DNA form, the CDR3 reads TGCGCCAGCAGCTTGGTGTTAACTAGCTTCTACGAGCAGTACTTC. This encodes CASSLVLTSFYEQYF.

V and J are TRBV11-2 and TRBJ1-6; the D gene is possibly TRBD1 (5 bases). V gave up 1 base and J gave up 13 bases, with 11 bases separating them. Per the germline V gene, CDR1 is SGHAT and CDR2 is FQNNGV. The CDR3 runs 13 residues. Here the CDR3 reads CASSLVSRQPLHF. The CDR3, as DNA: TGTGCCAGCAGCTTAGTCTCTCGACAGCCCCTCCACTTT.

Ten or more counts support this clonotype. The chain is built from TRBV25-1 and TRBJ2-5, with D possibly TRBD1 on 6 matching bases. Trimming took off 1 base at V and 2 bases at J, with 14 bases between the two ends. CDR3 length: 16 amino acids. Germline V gene lookup returns CDR1 MGHDK and CDR2 SYGVNS. The CDR3 here is CASSELGAEAQETQYF. In nucleotides, the CDR3 is TGTGCCAGCAGTGAATTGGGGGCGGAGGCTCAAGAGACCCAGTACTTC.

This clonotype was seen a handful of times. The gene calls are TRBV4-3 and TRBJ2-3, with D maybe TRBD2 (5 bases). Germline values: CDR1 LGHNA, CDR2 YSLEER. V dropped 1 base and J dropped 1 base, with 12 bases sitting between them. The CDR3 loop spans 16 amino acids. CDR3 residues: CASSQAPRDRTDTQYF. The CDR3 DNA reads TGCGCCAGCAGCCAAGCCCCCCGGGATCGCACAGATACGCAGTATTTT.

The rearrangement joins TRBV29-1 to TRBJ2-5; tentative D call: TRBD1 (5 bases). Trimming shortened V by 5 bases and J by 4 bases, and 14 bases separated the two germline ends. The CDR3 is 13 residues long. In germline, CDR1 is SQVTM, CDR2 ANQGSEA. This chain's CDR3 is CSVRRAGPETQYF. The DNA for the CDR3 is TGCAGCGTTCGTAGGGCAGGGCCAGAGACCCAGTACTTC.

This clonotype has a count of ten or more. This chain uses TRBV19 with TRBJ2-1, with TRBD2 matching over 10 bases. Germline-derived CDR1 and CDR2 are LNHDA and SQIVND (reference sequence). V was clipped by 3 bases and J by 5 bases; unmatched bases: 4. This CDR3 region has 15 residues. CDR3 loop: CASSISGRYHNEQFF. CDR3 DNA: TGTGCCAGTAGTATTAGCGGGAGGTATCACAATGAGCAGTTCTTC.

There are many counts of this clonotype. The chain uses TRBV27 and TRBJ2-2; D is perhaps TRBD1 or TRBD2 (6 bases each). The CDR3 spans 13 residues. From germline, CDR1 is MNHEY and CDR2 SMNVEV (reference sequence). V was pared by 5 bases and J by 8 bases, with 12 bases between. The DNA for the CDR3 is TGTGCCAGCAGTCCAAGGGGGGTGGGGGAGCTGTTTTTT. It specifies CASSPRGVGELFF.

The count of this clonotype is one. Since a much larger clone is just one base distant, this may be a read error. CDR3: CSARGRLLGEQYF. CDR3 bases: TGCAGTGCTAGAGGAAGGCTCCTAGGGGAGCAGTACTTC. The chain carries TRBV20-1 and TRBJ2-7, with D unclear. This CDR3 has 13 residues. The V gene lost 1 base and the J gene lost 7 bases, with 14 bases spanning the gap. CDR1 is DFQATT and CDR2 is SNEGSKA in the germline V gene (reference sequence).

This clonotype was seen at least ten times. This rearrangement joins TRBV10-3 to TRBJ2-2, with 7 nucleotides matching TRBD1. Germline V gives CDR1 ENHRY, CDR2 SYGVKD. The V gene end was trimmed by 4 bases and the J gene end by 4 bases; junction bases not matched to a gene: 3. The CDR3 loop spans 14 amino acids. The CDR3 loop is CAISGPGGTGELFF. The DNA of the CDR3 is TGTGCCATCAGTGGGCCAGGGGGCACCGGGGAGCTGTTTTTT.

This clonotype occurred many times. Here the CDR3 DNA reads TGTGCCAGCTCACTAGATCCGGCAAATGAGCAGTTCTTC. Its translation is CASSLDPANEQFF. The chain recombines TRBV18 with TRBJ2-1; D call uncertain. V lost 4 bases and J lost 7, with 11 bases in between. CDR3 length equals 13 residues. CDR1 is KGHSH and CDR2 is LQKENI in the germline V gene.

This clonotype was seen ten or more times. Written as DNA, the CDR3 is TGCGCCAGCAGCCAAGATCGGCGGTCGCCTACAGATACGCAGTATTTT. It yields the protein CASSQDRRSPTDTQYF. The rearrangement links TRBV4-3 to TRBJ2-3, with D unresolved. The CDR3 extends over 16 amino acids. Germline values: CDR1 LGHNA, CDR2 YSLEER. Trimming took off 0 bases at V and 3 bases at J, with 13 bases between the two ends.

The chain employs TRBV28 and TRBJ1-6; possibly TRBD1 for D (5 bases). The CDR3 contains 17 residues. Trimming removed 7 bases from V and 5 bases from J, with 21 bases in between. Germline V gives CDR1 MDHEN, CDR2 SYDVKM. The DNA of the CDR3 is TGTGCCAGCAACTCGATCAGGGTGACGGGTCATAATTCACCCCTCCACTTT. Encoded protein: CASNSIRVTGHNSPLHF. Full variable domain (rest looked up from reference TRBV28 and TRBJ1-6): DVKVTQSSRYLVKRTGEKVFLECVQDMDHENMFWYRQDPGLGLRLIYFSYDVKMKEKGDIPEGYSVSREKKERFSLILESASTNQTSMYLCASNSIRVTGHNSPLHFGNGTRLTVT.

This clonotype has just a few counts. The chain has TRBV3-1 and TRBJ2-2, with D possibly being TRBD1 (6 bases). CDR1 and CDR2 from the germline V gene are LGHDT and YNNKEL (reference sequence). Trimming cost V 4 bases and J 5 bases, with 17 bases left between them. The CDR3 has 16 residues. Written as DNA, the CDR3 is TGTGCCAGCAGCCTGGGGTTCACAGGGTGGACCGGGGAGCTGTTTTTT. Protein: CASSLGFTGWTGELFF.

This clonotype was picked up a small number of times. The chain couples TRBV4-2 to TRBJ2-1, with TRBD2 identical over 7 bases. V dropped 0 bases and J dropped 2; count of bases not matched to a gene: 10. The CDR3 is 18 residues long. Germline V gene sequence: CDR1 LGHNA, CDR2 YNFKEQ. CDR3 sequence: CASSQESLAGEAYNEQFF. In nucleotides, the CDR3 is TGTGCCAGCAGCCAAGAGTCCCTGGCGGGAGAGGCCTACAATGAGCAGTTCTTC.

Worth noting for this clonotype: A much larger clone differs from this one at a single base, so this may be a read error. The genes are TRBV12-3 or TRBV12-4 and TRBJ1-1; no definite D call. CDR3 length: 13 amino acids. Here the CDR3 reads CAGSDPGNTEAFF. CDR3 DNA: TGTGCCGGCAGTGATCCGGGGAACACTGAAGCTTTCTTT.

This clonotype has a count of ten or more. This chain links TRBV5-4 with TRBJ2-2, with 7 bases lining up with TRBD1. The CDR3 is 14 residues long. Germline CDR1 reads SGHNT; CDR2 reads YYREEE (reference sequence). With 4 bases clipped from V and 4 bases from J, the junction kept 4 bases outside the gene matches. CDR3 region: CASSNRGGTGELFF. The CDR3 region has the DNA TGTGCCAGCAGCAACAGGGGTGGCACCGGGGAGCTGTTTTTT.

This clonotype was detected many times. V and J are TRBV10-3 and TRBJ2-1; tentative D call: TRBD2 (6 bases). The CDR3 length is 15 residues. Germline-derived CDR1 and CDR2 are ENHRY and SYGVKD. V lost 11 bases and J 0 bases, leaving 17 bases between the germline ends. DNA of the CDR3: TGTGCCGCCCGGGCTAGCGAGCCCTCCTACAATGAGCAGTTCTTC. Encoded protein: CAARASEPSYNEQFF.

This clonotype appeared many times. V is TRBV20-1 and J is TRBJ1-1; a weak D match, TRBD1 (5 bases). V lost 0 bases, J lost 5 bases, and 10 bases lay in between. The CDR3 runs to 13 residues. The germline V gene has CDR1 DFQATT and CDR2 SNEGSKA (reference sequence). As DNA, the CDR3 is TGCAGTGCTAGAGAGGCAGGGACGACTGAAGCTTTCTTT. Translated: CSAREAGTTEAFF.

V and J are TRBV29-1 and TRBJ2-5; possible D gene TRBD2, 6 bases. Trimming took off 6 bases at V and 4 bases at J, with 15 bases between the two ends. The germline CDR1 and CDR2 sequences are SQVTM and ANQGSEA. The CDR3 is made up of 13 amino acids. The CDR3 DNA sequence: TGCAGCGTCCCTGGGCGGGGCGGAGAGACCCAGTACTTC. Protein: CSVPGRGGETQYF.

This clonotype was observed at least ten times. This chain connects TRBV20-1 to TRBJ2-7; 11 bases line up with TRBD1. Per germline, CDR1 DFQATT and CDR2 SNEGSKA (reference sequence). V shed 7 bases and J 4 bases; nucleotides not matched to a gene: 6. The CDR3 is made up of 13 amino acids. CDR3 coding DNA: TGCAGTGTCAACCGGGACAGGGGGTACGAGCAGTACTTC. Protein: CSVNRDRGYEQYF.

In this sample, this clonotype turned up a few times. DNA for the CDR3: TGTGCCAGCAGCCAAGCCCCCCTAGCGGGCATCTCCTACGAGCAGTACTTC. It codes for CASSQAPLAGISYEQYF. The V gene is TRBV3-1, the J gene TRBJ2-7; TRBD2 agrees at 8 bases. CDR3 length equals 17 residues. Germline V CDR1 and CDR2: LGHDT, YNNKEL (reference sequence). The ends lost 1 base at V and 0 bases at J; junction bases unmatched: 8.

This clonotype has ten or more counts. The chain carries TRBV12-3 or TRBV12-4 and TRBJ2-1, with 9 bases that match TRBD2. The V and J ends lost 0 bases and 9 bases, in that order; junction bases with no gene match: 6. The CDR3 consists of 15 residues. CDR3 DNA: TGTGCCAGCAGTTTAGCCCGGGAGCGGGGGGTTGAGCAGTTCTTC. Translation gives CASSLARERGVEQFF.